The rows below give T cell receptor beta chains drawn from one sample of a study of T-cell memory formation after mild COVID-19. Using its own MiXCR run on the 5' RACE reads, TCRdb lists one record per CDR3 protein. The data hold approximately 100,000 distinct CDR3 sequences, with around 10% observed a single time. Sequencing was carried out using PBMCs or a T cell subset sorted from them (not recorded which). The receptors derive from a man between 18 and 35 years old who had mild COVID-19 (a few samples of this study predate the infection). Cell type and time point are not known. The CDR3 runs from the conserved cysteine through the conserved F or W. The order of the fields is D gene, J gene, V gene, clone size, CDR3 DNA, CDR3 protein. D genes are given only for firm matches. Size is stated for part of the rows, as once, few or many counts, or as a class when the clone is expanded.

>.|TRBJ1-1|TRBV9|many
TGTGCCAGCAGCCAGGGCGACAGGACGTACGAAGCTTTCTTT
CASSQGDRTYEAFF
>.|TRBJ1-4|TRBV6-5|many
TGTGCCAGCAGTTACCGCTTTAATGGTTTTAATGAAAACCTGTTTTTT
CASSYRFNGFNENLFF
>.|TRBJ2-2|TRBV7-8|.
TGTGCCAGCAGGCTGGGTGCAGGGGCGAACACCGGGGAGCTGTTTTTT
CASRLGAGANTGELFF
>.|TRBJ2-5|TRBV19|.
TGTGCCAGTAGTATAGGGGGGACCCAGTACTTC
CASSIGGTQYF
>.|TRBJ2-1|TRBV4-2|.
TGTGCCAGCAGCCCCGCCGGGCAAGGCAATGAGCAGTTCTTC
CASSPAGQGNEQFF
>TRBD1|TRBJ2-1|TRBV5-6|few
TGTGCCAGCAGCTTGCAGGGGGCCAGATACAATGAGCAGTTCTTC
CASSLQGARYNEQFF
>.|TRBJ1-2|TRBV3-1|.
TGTGCCAGCAGCCAACAGATCGAAGGAGGGTCGAACTATGGCTACACCTTC
CASSQQIEGGSNYGYTF
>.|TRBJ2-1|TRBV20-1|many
TGCAGTGCTACGCTGAGACTAGATGTCTGGAATGAGCAGTTCTTC
CSATLRLDVWNEQFF
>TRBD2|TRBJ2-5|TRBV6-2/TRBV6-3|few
TGTGCCAGCAGTCGGATTATGGTACTAGCGGGGGCAGAGACCCAGTACTTC
CASSRIMVLAGAETQYF
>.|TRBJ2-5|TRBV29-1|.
TGCAGCGTCGAGGGTGGCAGCCTGGGGGAAGAGACCCAGTACTTC
CSVEGGSLGEETQYF
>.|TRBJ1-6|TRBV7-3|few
TGTGCCAGCAGCTTAGGACCGTCCGGTAATTCACCCCTCCACTTT
CASSLGPSGNSPLHF
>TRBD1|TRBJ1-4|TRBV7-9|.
TGTGCCAGCAGCCTACAGGGGAAGGAACTGTTTTTT
CASSLQGKELFF
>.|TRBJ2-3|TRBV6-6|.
TGTGCCAGCAGTCACATCCTTGCAGATACGCAGTATTTT
CASSHILADTQYF
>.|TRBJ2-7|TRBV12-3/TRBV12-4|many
TGTGCCAGCAGTTCCCGAGCGGGCGAGCAGTACTTC
CASSSRAGEQYF
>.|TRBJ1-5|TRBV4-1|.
TGCGCCAGCAGCCCGCCGTTTCCGGATCGCAATCAGCCCCAGCATTTT
CASSPPFPDRNQPQHF
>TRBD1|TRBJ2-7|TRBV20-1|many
TGCAGCCCTCGGGACAGGAGATCCTACGAGCAGTACTTC
CSPRDRRSYEQYF
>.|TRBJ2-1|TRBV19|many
TGTGCCAGTAGTATGTGGGGGGGGCCCTTAAATGAGCAGTTCTTC
CASSMWGGPLNEQFF
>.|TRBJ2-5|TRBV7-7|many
TGTGCCAGCAGTTCGACTAGCCAAGAGACCCAGTACTTC
CASSSTSQETQYF
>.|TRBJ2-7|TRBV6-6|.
TGTGCCAGCACCCACGCTTCCGAGCAGTACTTC
CASTHASEQYF
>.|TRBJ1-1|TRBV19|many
TGTGCCAGCGGTTTTGGGGTGAACACTGAAGCTTTCTTT
CASGFGVNTEAFF
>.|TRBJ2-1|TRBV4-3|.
TGCGCCAGCAGCCAAGATCGCGGCTTACCGTACAATGAGCAGTTCTTC
CASSQDRGLPYNEQFF
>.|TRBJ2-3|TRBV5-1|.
TGCGCCAGCAGTTCAGCCATGTCTAGCACAGATACGCAGTATTTT
CASSSAMSSTDTQYF
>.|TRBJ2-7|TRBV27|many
TGTGCCAGCAGTTCAGGATCCTACGAGCAGTACTTC
CASSSGSYEQYF
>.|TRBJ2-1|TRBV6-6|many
TGTGCCAGCAGTTACGAGGCTTACGAGATGGAGCAGTTCTTC
CASSYEAYEMEQFF
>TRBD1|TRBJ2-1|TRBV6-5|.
TGTGCCAGCAGTTACCCAGGGGGCCTGACCCACAATGAGCAGTTCTTC
CASSYPGGLTHNEQFF
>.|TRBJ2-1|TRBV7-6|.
TGTGCCAGCAGCTTAGTAGAGTACAATGAGCAGTTCTTC
CASSLVEYNEQFF
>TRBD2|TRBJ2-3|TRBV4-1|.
TGCGCCAGCAGCCTGGCTAGCGGGGAGTGGGGGGATACGCAGTATTTT
CASSLASGEWGDTQYF
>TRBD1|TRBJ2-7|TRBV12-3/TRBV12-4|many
TGTGCCAGCAGAGGGAGACAGGGGGCCTACGAGCAGTACTTC
CASRGRQGAYEQYF
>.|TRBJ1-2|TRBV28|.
TGTGCCAGCAGACAGGTGGGAAACTATGGCTACACCTTC
CASRQVGNYGYTF
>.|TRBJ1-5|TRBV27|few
TGTGCCAGCCGGGACGGACTGTATAGCAATCAGCCCCAGCATTTT
CASRDGLYSNQPQHF
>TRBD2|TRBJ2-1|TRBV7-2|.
TGTGCCAGCCGATTGCTCAGCGGGGGGCAGGATGAGCAGTTCTTC
CASRLLSGGQDEQFF
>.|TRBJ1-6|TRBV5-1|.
TGCGCCAGCAGCCCTATCGGGCAGATAGAGCCGAGGAGCTCCTATAATTCACCCCTCAACTTT
CASSPIGQIEPRSSYNSPLNF
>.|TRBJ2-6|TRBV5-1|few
TGCGCCAGCAGCATAGGTGCTGGGGCCAACGTCCTGACTTTC
CASSIGAGANVLTF
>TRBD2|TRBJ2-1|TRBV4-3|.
TGCGCCAGCAGCCAAGCAGGAGCGGGGGGCCGCCGGCGTGAGCAGTTCTTC
CASSQAGAGGRRREQFF
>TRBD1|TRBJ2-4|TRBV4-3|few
TGCGCCAGCAGCCAAGACGGGACAGGGGGACGAAACATTCAGTACTTC
CASSQDGTGGRNIQYF
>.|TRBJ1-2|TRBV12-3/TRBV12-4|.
TGTGCCAGCGGCTTAGGGTTGGATGGCTACACCTTC
CASGLGLDGYTF
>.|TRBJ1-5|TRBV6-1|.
TGTGCCAGCACCCCGTTGGGCACAGCGAATCAGCCCCAGCATTTT
CASTPLGTANQPQHF
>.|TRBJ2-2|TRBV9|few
TGTGCCAGCAGCGTAGATCGGTTTACGGCCGGGGAGCTGTTTTTT
CASSVDRFTAGELFF
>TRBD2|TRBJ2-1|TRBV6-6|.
TGTGCCAGCAGTTCAACCTTAGCGGGGGGGTACAATGAGCAGTTCTTC
CASSSTLAGGYNEQFF
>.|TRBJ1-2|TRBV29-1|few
TGCAGCGTTGAAGAAAATGGCTACACCTTC
CSVEENGYTF
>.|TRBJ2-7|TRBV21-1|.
TGTGCCAGCAGCACCTTTGGACAGGGCTACGAGCAGTACTTC
CASSTFGQGYEQYF
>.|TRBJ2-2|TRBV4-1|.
TGCGCCAGCAGCCAACTACTAACCGGGGAGCTGTTTTTT
CASSQLLTGELFF
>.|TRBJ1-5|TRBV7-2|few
TGTGCCAGCAGCTCTGACGGATGGGCCCAGCATTTT
CASSSDGWAQHF
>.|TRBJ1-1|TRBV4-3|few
TGCGCCAGCAGCCAAGAGGGGACGCACACTGAAGCTTTCTTT
CASSQEGTHTEAFF
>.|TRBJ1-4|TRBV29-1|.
TGCAGCGTTGAAATGGTCGGGGACGGGAATGAAAAACTGTTTTTT
CSVEMVGDGNEKLFF
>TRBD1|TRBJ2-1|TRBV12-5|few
TGTGCTAGTGGTCACCGGGACAGGGGAAGTGGTGAGCAGTTCTTC
CASGHRDRGSGEQFF
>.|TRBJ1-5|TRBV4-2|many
TGTGCCAGCAGCCAAGGGACAGCAACAAATCAGCCCCAGCATTTT
CASSQGTATNQPQHF
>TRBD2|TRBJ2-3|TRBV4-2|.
TGTGACAGCAGCCAAGTGGCTAGCGGGGGGCCGGCGCAGTATTTT
CDSSQVASGGPAQYF
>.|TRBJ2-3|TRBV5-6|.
TGTGCCAGCAGCTTATTCGTCAGGGGCCTAGGAGTGGATACGCAGTATTTT
CASSLFVRGLGVDTQYF
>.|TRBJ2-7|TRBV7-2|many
TGTGCCAGCAGCTCTCACCGAACCTACGAGCAGTACTTC
CASSSHRTYEQYF
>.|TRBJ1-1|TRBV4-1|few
TGCGCCAGCAGCCCCCACCGGACAGCTCAAAACACTGAAGCTTTCTTT
CASSPHRTAQNTEAFF
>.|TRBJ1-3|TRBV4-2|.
TGTGCCAGCAGCCCAGGAGCCTCTGGAAACACCATATATTTT
CASSPGASGNTIYF
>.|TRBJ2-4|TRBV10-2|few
TGCGCCAGCAGTGATACCAGGGAGGTCGGTAAAAACATTCAGTACTTC
CASSDTREVGKNIQYF
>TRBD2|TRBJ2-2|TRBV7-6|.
TGTGCCAGCAGCAGTAGCGGGGGCACCGGGGAGCTGTTTTTT
CASSSSGGTGELFF
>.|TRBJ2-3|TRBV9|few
TGTGCCAGCGCAGGGAACGCAGATACGCAGTATTTT
CASAGNADTQYF
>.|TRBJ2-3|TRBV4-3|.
TGCGCCAGCAGCCAAGATTGGGACGGCGGAGGCACAGATACGCAGTATTTT
CASSQDWDGGGTDTQYF
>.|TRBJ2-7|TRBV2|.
TGTGCCAGCACGCCCCACTACGAGCAGTACTTC
CASTPHYEQYF
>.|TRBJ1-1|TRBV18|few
TGTGCCAGCTCACCCGCTCCGGCCACTGAAGCTTTCTTT
CASSPAPATEAFF
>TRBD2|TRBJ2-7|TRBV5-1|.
TGCGCCAGCAGCTTGACGGCTAGCGGCGGCTCCTACGAGCAGTACTTC
CASSLTASGGSYEQYF